Given below is one T cell receptor beta chain in context. Its antigen is currently unknown. The data are from a study of cytomegalovirus exposure and HLA in healthy donors. General study findings and limits: Versus the approximately 700-donor mean, an Asian-associated ancestry cluster reportedly showed fewer N-insertions in a later analysis.

At the time of sampling, donors were nominally healthy, though unrecorded immune exposures were likely. Vbeta (60) and Jbeta (13) primers were used in the PCR. TCRdb's table, derived via immunoSEQ multiplex PCR, lists solely in-frame clones and lacks some. Among roughly 180,000 clones listed, 75% to 80% were seen once. Sequencing was carried out using PBMCs. The clonotype comes from a female donor in good health and CMV-seronegative.

Here the CDR3 DNA reads TGTGCCAGTAGTATTGGCGGGACAGATAATGAAAAACTGTTTTTT. This translates into CASSIGGTDNEKLFF. The V call is TRBV19, the J call TRBJ1-4; 7 bases line up with TRBD1. Germline trimming cut 3 bases from V and 4 bases from J; bases unmatched to any gene: 5. The CDR3 is 15 residues long. Germline V lookup: CDR1 LNHDA, CDR2 SQIVND (reference sequence).